The next 2 T cell receptor beta chains were all read from a single sample in a study of cytomegalovirus exposure and HLA in healthy donors. 60 Vbeta and 13 Jbeta primers were used in PCR. Clones were sequenced by immunoSEQ multiplex PCR, and TCRdb holds only the in-frame ones, with some missing. The sample includes about 190,000 clones, approximately 75% of them seen just once. What was sequenced was PBMCs. These receptors were collected from a man aged 25 to 40 in good health and CMV-seropositive.

This clone was seen more than once but under ten times. The rearrangement joins TRBV5-1 to TRBJ2-5; D is uncertain. V was trimmed by 5 bases and J by 2 bases, leaving 7 bases between them. The CDR3 is 12 amino acids. Germline V gene lookup returns CDR1 SGHRS and CDR2 YFSETQ. CDR3 coding DNA: TGCGCCAGCAGAGAAACTCAAGAGACCCAGTACTTC. It translates to CASRETQETQYF.

The chain recombines TRBV30 with TRBJ2-7, with D unclear. V lost 0 bases, J lost 4 bases, and 4 bases lay in between. Germline lookup yields CDR1 GTSNPN and CDR2 SVGIG (reference sequence). The CDR3 is 11 amino acids. The CDR3 DNA reads as TGTGCCTGGAGTGTGGCTTACGAGCAGTACTTC. Its translation: CAWSVAYEQYF.